This T cell receptor beta chain was documented in a study of blood T cell repertoires in COVID-19. Study-wide background: Samples came from the United States, Italy and Spain, spanning acute and convalescent COVID-19.

As originally analysed: Reference gene primer amplification gave nucleated cell count estimates. Assay: immunoSEQ multiplex PCR; the TCRdb copy retains only in-frame clones and omits some. The DNA gave D and trimming, while V, J and clone size come from that table. The table has about 53,000 clones, more than 70% seen once; the top ten hold about 11%. This receptor was obtained from a man aged 65 to 79 with active COVID-19. The sample was peripheral blood.

The CDR3 nucleotides are TGTGCCAGCAGCTCGGACGGGAACTCCTACGAGCAGTACTTC. Translation gives CASSSDGNSYEQYF. The chain couples TRBV7-9 to TRBJ2-7; TRBD2 might be the D (5 bases). V was clipped by 4 bases and J by 0 bases, with 10 bases between them. Germline values: CDR1 SEHNR, CDR2 FQNEAQ (reference sequence). The CDR3 contains 14 residues.